The T cell receptor beta chain under discussion was sequenced for a study of blood T cell repertoires in COVID-19. Original data processing: Estimates of nucleated cell counts were drawn from the amplification of reference gene primers. The protocol was immunoSEQ multiplex PCR, while the TCRdb copy is restricted to in-frame clones and leaves out a portion. V and J calls and clone size follow that table, whereas D and trimming were derived from the DNA. The sample holds 160,000 or so clones, roughly 90% seen once. Germline V gives CDR1 SGHKS, CDR2 YYEKEE (reference sequence). The CDR3 sequence is 15 residues long. V dropped 5 bases and J dropped 5; count of bases not matched to a gene: 12. Clinical histories supplied by participants themselves formed the basis of cohort assignment.

This clonotype was obtained from a human donor with acute COVID-19. The donor label of this sample is uncertain. Sequencing used PBMCs or T cells enriched from blood (not recorded which). The chain joins TRBV5-5 to TRBJ1-2; TRBD1 aligns across 7 bases. CDR3 in amino acids: CASSSGQDPGYGYTF. CDR3 nucleotide sequence: TGTGCCAGCAGTTCTGGACAGGATCCGGGATATGGCTACACCTTC. The full variable domain, completed using reference TRBV5-5 and TRBJ1-2, is DAGVTQSPTHLIKTRGQQVTLRCSPISGHKSVSWYQQVLGQGPQFIFQYYEKEERGRGNFPDRFSARQFPNYSSELNVNALLLGDSALYLCASSSGQDPGYGYTFGSGTRLTVV.